This TCR beta chain was identified during a study of response to subunit inactivated influenza vaccine. TCRdb ran MiXCR on the RT-PCR reads and lists one entry per CDR3 protein. Of 450,000 to 600,000 distinct CDR3 sequences listed, 7.6% were seen once; the top ten hold 13%. This clonotype was counted a few times. What it recognizes is unknown. Study-wide findings and caveats: Few additional T cells are recruited per seasonal influenza vaccination, authors suggested.

J was trimmed by 2 bases and V by 6 bases; bases with no gene match: 6. The CDR3 runs to 14 residues. In germline, CDR1 is MNHNS, CDR2 SASEGT. J is TRBJ1-2 and V is TRBV6-1; TRBD1 aligns across 7 bases. The sequence derives from a man aged 50 to 75 who received an inactivated influenza vaccine. The sample was PBMCs from blood, taken less than 30 months after vaccination. The CDR3 nucleotides are TGTGCCAGCAGCCTCAAGGGGGCCAACTATGGCTACACCTTC. Amino acids: CASSLKGANYGYTF.